This T cell receptor beta chain was profiled in a study of blood T cell repertoires in COVID-19. Across the whole study: Samples taken during acute and convalescent COVID-19 were collected in the United States, Italy and Spain. PBMCs, B-cell-depleted T cells, or T cells were the source of the cDNA or gDNA that made up the material.

Authors' data handling: Amplified reference gene primers provided the basis for estimating nucleated cell counts. Clones were read by immunoSEQ multiplex PCR, and TCRdb kept only the in-frame ones, dropping some. From that table come the V and J calls and clone size; the DNA was used to work out D and trimming. The data hold fewer than 80,000 clones, with 75% to 90% observed a single time. Germline CDR1 is MNHNY and CDR2 is SVGAGI (reference sequence). Trimming shortened V by 2 bases and J by 11 bases, and 10 bases separated the two germline ends. The CDR3 is 12 residues long. The Seattle site enrolled patients during active infection and followed them longitudinally.

The genes are TRBV6-6 and TRBJ1-5, with D maybe TRBD1 (6 bases). The sequenced sample was peripheral blood. This clonotype originated in a man at least 80 years old with COVID-19, enrolled during active disease. The CDR3 nucleotides read TGTGCCAGCAGTTACCCGGGACAAACCCAGCATTTT. Residues: CASSYPGQTQHF.